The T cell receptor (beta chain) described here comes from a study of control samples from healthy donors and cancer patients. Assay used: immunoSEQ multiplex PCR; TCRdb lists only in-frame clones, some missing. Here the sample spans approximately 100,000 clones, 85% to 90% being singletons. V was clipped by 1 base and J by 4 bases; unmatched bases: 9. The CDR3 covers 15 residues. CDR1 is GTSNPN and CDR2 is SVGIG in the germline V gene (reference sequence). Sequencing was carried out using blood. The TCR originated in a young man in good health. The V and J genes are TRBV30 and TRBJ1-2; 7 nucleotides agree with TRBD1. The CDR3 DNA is TGTGCCTGGAGTGCGACAGGGAACCGTGGCTATGGCTACACCTTC. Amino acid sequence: CAWSATGNRGYGYTF.